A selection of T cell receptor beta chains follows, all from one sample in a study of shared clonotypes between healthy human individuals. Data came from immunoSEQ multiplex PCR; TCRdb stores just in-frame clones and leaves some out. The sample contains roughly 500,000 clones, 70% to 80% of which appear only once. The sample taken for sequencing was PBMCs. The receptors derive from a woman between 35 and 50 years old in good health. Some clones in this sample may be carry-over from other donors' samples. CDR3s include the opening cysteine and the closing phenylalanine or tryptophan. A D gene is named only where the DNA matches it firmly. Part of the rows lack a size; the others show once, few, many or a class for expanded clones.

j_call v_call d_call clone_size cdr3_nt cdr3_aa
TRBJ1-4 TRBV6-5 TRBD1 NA TGTGCCAGCAGTTACAGGGGGCATGAAGAAAAACTGTTTTTT CASSYRGHEEKLFF
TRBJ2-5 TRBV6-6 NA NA TGTGCCAGCAGTTTAAACGGAGAGACCCAGTACTTC CASSLNGETQYF
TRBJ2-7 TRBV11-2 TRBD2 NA TGTGCCAGCAGCCAAAGGACTAGTGGAGAGCAGTACTTC CASSQRTSGEQYF
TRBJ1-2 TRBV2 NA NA TGTGCCAGCATCGCTCCGGGGCGAAACTATGGCTACACCTTC CASIAPGRNYGYTF
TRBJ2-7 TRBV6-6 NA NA TGTGCCAGCAGTTCCTGGACAGCCTTCTACGAGCAGTACTTC CASSSWTAFYEQYF
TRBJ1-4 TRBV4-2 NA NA TGTGCCAGCAGCCCACTTCCACAGCTCATTAATGAAAAACTGTTTTTT CASSPLPQLINEKLFF
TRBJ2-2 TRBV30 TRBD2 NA TGTGCCTTGACGACTAGCGGGAGTTTTCACACCGGGGAGCTGTTTTTT CALTTSGSFHTGELFF
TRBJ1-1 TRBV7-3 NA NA TGTGCCAGCAGCTCTGGCTCCTCCGGGGGCACTGAAGCTTTCTTT CASSSGSSGGTEAFF
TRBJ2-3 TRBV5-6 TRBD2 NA TGTGCCAGCAGCTTACTAGCGGCCCACACAGATACGCAGTATTTT CASSLLAAHTDTQYF
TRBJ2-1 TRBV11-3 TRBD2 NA TGTGCCAGCAGCTTAGATGGTGCACCCAAAAGCGGGAGCTCCTACAATGAGCAGTTCTTC CASSLDGAPKSGSSYNEQFF
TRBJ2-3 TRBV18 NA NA TGTGCCAGCTCGGTCTCCGATACGCAGTATTTT CASSVSDTQYF
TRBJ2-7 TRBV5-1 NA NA TGCGCCAGCAGACCCGGGGGTACCCTTTCCTACGAGCAGTACTTC CASRPGGTLSYEQYF
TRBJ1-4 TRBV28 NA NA TGTGCCAGCAGTTTCGGGAGTAATGAAAAACTGTTTTTT CASSFGSNEKLFF
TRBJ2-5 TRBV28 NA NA TGTGCCAGCAGTTACGGGACGGGAACTGGGGAGACCCAGTACTTC CASSYGTGTGETQYF
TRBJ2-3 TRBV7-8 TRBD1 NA TGTGCCAGCAGCGTAGGACAGGGGGCGCAGGGAACAGATACGCAGTATTTT CASSVGQGAQGTDTQYF
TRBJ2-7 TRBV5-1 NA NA TGCGCCAGCAGCTCGTCCCCGGGGGACTCCTACGAGCAGTACTTC CASSSSPGDSYEQYF
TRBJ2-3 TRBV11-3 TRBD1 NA TGTGCCAGCAGCGGCCCGGGACAGGGGGCGACAGATACGCAGTATTTT CASSGPGQGATDTQYF
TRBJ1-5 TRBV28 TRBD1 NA TGTGCCAGCAGACGACAGGGAGGGCAGCCCCAGCATTTT CASRRQGGQPQHF
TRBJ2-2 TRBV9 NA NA TGTGCCAGCAGCCCCACACTAGGGGTAGGGACCGGGGAGCTGTTTTTT CASSPTLGVGTGELFF
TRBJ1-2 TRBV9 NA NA TGTGCCAGCAGCTCTAGGACCTGGGTGGGCTACACCTTC CASSSRTWVGYTF
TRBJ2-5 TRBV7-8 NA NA TGTGCCAGCAGCCCCCGGCCTGCGGAGACCCAGTACTTC CASSPRPAETQYF
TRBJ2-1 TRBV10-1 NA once TGCGCCAGCAGCCTGGGGGGGGCCGATGAGCAGTTCTTC CASSLGGADEQFF
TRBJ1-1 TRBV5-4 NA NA TGTGCCAGCAGCTTGAGCAGCACAAACGCTGAAGCTTTCTTT CASSLSSTNAEAFF
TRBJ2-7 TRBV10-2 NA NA TGCGCCAGCAGTGAGGGGGCAGGGGACGAGCAGTACTTC CASSEGAGDEQYF
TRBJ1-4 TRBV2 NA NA TGTGCCAGCATTCAGTCCCAGTCGGGACAAACTACAACTAATGAAAAACTGTTTTTT CASIQSQSGQTTTNEKLFF
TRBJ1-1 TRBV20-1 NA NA TGCAGTGCCTACCGCTCGACTGAAGCTTTCTTT CSAYRSTEAFF
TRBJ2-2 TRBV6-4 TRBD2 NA TGTGCCAGCAGTGACTCAGGGCTAGCGGGAGGTCACACCGGGGAGCTGTTTTTT CASSDSGLAGGHTGELFF
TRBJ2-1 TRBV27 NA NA TGTGCCAGCACCTTAGGTAGCGGTGAGCAGTTCTTC CASTLGSGEQFF
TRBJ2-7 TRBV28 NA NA TGTGCCAGCAGTTTAAGGTATAGGTACGAGCAGTACTTC CASSLRYRYEQYF
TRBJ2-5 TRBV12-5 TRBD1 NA TGTGCTAGTGGTTCCGGGACAGGGCTATACCAAGAGACCCAGTACTTC CASGSGTGLYQETQYF
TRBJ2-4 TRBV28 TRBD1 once TGTGCCAGCAGACGGACAGGGAGGCCCGGAGCCAAAAACATTCAGTACTTC CASRRTGRPGAKNIQYF
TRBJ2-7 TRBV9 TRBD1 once TGTGCCAGCTACCGGGGGACAGGCCTATCCTACGAGCAGTACTTC CASYRGTGLSYEQYF
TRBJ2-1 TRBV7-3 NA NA TGTGCCAGCAGCCCTCCGGGACTCCAGAATGAGCAGTTCTTC CASSPPGLQNEQFF
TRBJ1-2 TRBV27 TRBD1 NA TGTGCCAGCAGTTACCAACCCGGGACAGGGGGCATCTCTAACTATGGCTACACCTTC CASSYQPGTGGISNYGYTF
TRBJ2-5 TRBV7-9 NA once TGTGCCAGCAGCTTAGTTGAGGGAGGCGAGACCCAGTACTTC CASSLVEGGETQYF
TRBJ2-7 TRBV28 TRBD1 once TGTGCCAGCAGTACACGGGACAGGGGGTACTCCTACGAGCAGTACTTC CASSTRDRGYSYEQYF
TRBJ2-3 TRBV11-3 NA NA TGTGCCAGCAGCTTAGAAGGAGATACGCAGTATTTT CASSLEGDTQYF
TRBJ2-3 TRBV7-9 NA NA TGTGCCAGCAGCAAAACTAGGTCCCCGACCACAGATACGCAGTATTTT CASSKTRSPTTDTQYF
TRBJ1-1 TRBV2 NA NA TGTGCCAGCAGTGGGTGGGGATCGAACACTGAAGCTTTCTTT CASSGWGSNTEAFF
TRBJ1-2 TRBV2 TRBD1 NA TGTGCCAGCAACACGGACAGGCTTCGCTATGGCTACACCTTC CASNTDRLRYGYTF
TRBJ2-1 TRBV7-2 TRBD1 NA TGTGCCAGCAGCTTAGGAGGACAGGGGGGCCTCAATGAGCAGTTCTTC CASSLGGQGGLNEQFF
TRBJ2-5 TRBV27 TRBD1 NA TGTGCCAGCAGTTGGACAGGGGGAGAGACCCAGTACTTC CASSWTGGETQYF
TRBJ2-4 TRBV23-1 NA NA TGCGCCAGCAGTCATGGATTCCGACAGATAGCCAAAAACATTCAGTACTTC CASSHGFRQIAKNIQYF
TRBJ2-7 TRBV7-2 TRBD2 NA TGTGCCAGCAGCCCCCCGGGACTAGCGATGTACGAGCAGTACTTC CASSPPGLAMYEQYF
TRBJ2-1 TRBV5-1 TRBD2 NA TGCGCCAGCAGCCCGGGACTAGCGGGAGGGTACTCCTACAATGAGCAGTTCTTC CASSPGLAGGYSYNEQFF
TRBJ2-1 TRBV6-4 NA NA TGTGCCAGCAGTGACGCTTCCAATGAGCAGTTCTTC CASSDASNEQFF
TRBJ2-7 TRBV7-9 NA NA TGTGCCAGCAGCCAACCGGGACCTATGTACGAGCAGTACTTC CASSQPGPMYEQYF
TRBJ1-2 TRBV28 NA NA TGTGCCAGCAGTTTGCAGCCCTATGGCTACACCTTC CASSLQPYGYTF
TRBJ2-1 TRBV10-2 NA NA TGCGCCAGCAGTGCAACCCTCTCCTACAATGAGCAGTTCTTC CASSATLSYNEQFF
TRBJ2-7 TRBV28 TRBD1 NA TGTGCCAGCAGTTTGGCCGGGACAGGGATCTACGAGCAGTACTTC CASSLAGTGIYEQYF
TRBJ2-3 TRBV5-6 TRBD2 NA TGTGCCAGCAGTTCAGGACTAGCGGGAGGACTTCCGGGGGATACGCAGTATTTT CASSSGLAGGLPGDTQYF
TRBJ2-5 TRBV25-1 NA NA TGTGCCAGCAGTCCCCCCGCGGGGGCAGGTAGGGAAGAGACCCAGTACTTC CASSPPAGAGREETQYF